This T cell receptor beta chain was obtained from a study of blood T cell repertoires in COVID-19 (dated by TCRdb to the early 2020s). With respect to the entire study: Samples from collaborators originated in the United States, Italy and Spain and spanned both the acute and convalescent phases of COVID-19. The repertoires were released in a freely available public database intended as a resource for research on the immune response to SARS-CoV-2. The material from the prospective study consisted of cDNA or gDNA derived from T cells, B-cell-depleted T cells, or PBMCs. Samples came from the ongoing ImmuneRACE study (first 160 participants) plus 1,254 subjects from 6 global collaborators. HLA class I and class II types, where available, came from metadata supplied by the sample provider rather than from assay-based typing. Nearly every sample came with metadata listing a de-identified subject ID, COVID-19 status, age in years and sex. The dataset comprised deeply sampled blood TCRbeta repertoires from subjects exposed to, actively infected with, or recovered from COVID-19. Broader findings and caveats from the paper: The quantity of clinical and demographic metadata differed by source and by participant and was supplied without curation.

A note on this clone: Its cognate antigen has yet to be identified. No much larger clone exists at a distance of one base, and base qualities are not known.

Whole blood was collected in K2EDTA tubes by collaborating institutions according to the institutions' own protocols. For TCRbeta analysis, collaborators shipped samples as frozen whole blood, isolated PBMCs, or DNA extracted from either of those sample types. TCRbeta CDR3 regions were amplified from genomic DNA by means of the immunoSEQ Assay, a bias-controlled multiplex PCR. Under the source paper's analysis protocol: Within the assay, amplification of reference gene primers was used to estimate how many nucleated cells each sample contained. To quantify the absolute abundance of each unique TCRbeta CDR3 rearrangement, sequence reads were collapsed and filtered. For each sample, productive Simpson clonality was calculated by taking the square root of Simpson's diversity index across productive rearrangements. TCRdb obtained this table from immuneACCESS and retained in-frame rearrangements with V and J assigned. These tables miss some clones; where compared with another copy, unresolved V genes account for less than half of the shortfall, and the remainder is unexplained. V and J calls and clone size are given by that table; D and trimming were obtained from the DNA. Recorded for this sample are some 180,000 clones; more than 65% of them occurred a single time. The ten largest clonotypes hold about 13% of the sample.

What was sequenced was peripheral blood. This clonotype was sampled from a human donor in a cohort sampled during active COVID-19.

The nucleotide sequence reads TGTGCCTGGAGTGTACTGCAGGGGCCCTTTCGCGCTTTCTTT. It codes for CAWSVLQGPFRAFF. The chain is encoded by TRBV30 joined to TRBJ1-1; perhaps TRBD1 is the D gene, with 6 bases matching. According to the germline V gene (reference sequence), CDR1 reads GTSNPN and CDR2 reads SVGIG. The V and J ends are trimmed by 0 bases and 11 bases, leaving 19 bases between them. Its CDR3 holds 14 amino acids, cysteine through phenylalanine. Here the CDR3 DNA is all that survives: 42 bases in frame from base 1.